This T cell receptor beta chain came from a study of blood T cell repertoires in COVID-19. Study as a whole: Specimens from acute and convalescent COVID-19 originated in the United States, Italy and Spain. T cells, B-cell-depleted T cells, or PBMCs supplied cDNA or gDNA.

Losses at the gene ends were 3 bases for V and 7 bases for J; bases not matched to a gene: 11. In germline, CDR1 is MGHDK, CDR2 SYGVNS. The length of the CDR3 is 16 residues. Seattle-derived patients entered the study during active infection and were followed longitudinally. Original data processing: Amplification of reference gene primers was used by the study to estimate nucleated cell counts. Clones were sequenced by immunoSEQ multiplex PCR, and TCRdb holds only the in-frame ones, with some missing. From that table come the V and J calls and clone size; the DNA was used to work out D and trimming. The sample has approximately 150,000 clones; 88% are singletons.

This chain uses TRBV25-1 with TRBJ1-5; 8 nucleotides match TRBD1. Sequencing was done on a sample of peripheral blood. This receptor was identified in a human donor with COVID-19, enrolled during active disease. The donor label of this sample is uncertain. The CDR3 coding sequence is TGTGCCAGCAGTGATCAGACAGGGGCGGAGTACCAGCCCCAGCATTTT. Encoded protein: CASSDQTGAEYQPQHF.